This TCR beta chain came from a study of OX40 agonist ivuxolimab in advanced cancers. Study summary: The study gave patients intravenous ivuxolimab at 0.01 to 10 mg/kg every 2 weeks. Three dose-escalation patients had partial responses: one with hepatocellular carcinoma and two with cutaneous melanoma.

In germline, CDR1 is MNHEY, CDR2 SMNVEV (reference sequence). The CDR3 extends over 13 amino acids. V was pared by 7 bases and J by 1 base, with 11 bases between. Regarding this clone: Its antigen is not identified.

Notes on the study in general: Clones of CD4+ and CD8+ blood T cells grew by week 6 at doses of 0.1 to 3.0 mg/kg. More expanded clones were seen, on average, in CD8+ T cells than in CD4+.

Assay: immunoSEQ multiplex PCR; the TCRdb copy retains only in-frame clones and omits some. The table shows 65,000 to 95,000 clones, with almost 85% occurring only once. The chain employs TRBV27 and TRBJ2-7; D possibly matches TRBD1 or TRBD2 (5 bases each). The specimen was CD4+ or CD8+ T cells sorted from blood, collected in a trial of the OX40 agonist ivuxolimab. This receptor was identified in an adult with an advanced solid tumor such as melanoma, head and neck, liver or kidney cancer. The CDR3 DNA follows: TGTGCCAGCATTGGGACGAAGTCCTACGAGCAGTACTTC. This gives the protein CASIGTKSYEQYF.